This is a list of T cell receptor beta chains from one sample in a study of T-cell reconstitution after alpha-beta-depleted transplantation in children. MiXCR, applied by TCRdb to the PCR reads, yields one record per CDR3 protein. The sample has a few hundred thousand distinct CDR3 sequences; about a tenth are singletons. Sequences were derived from PBMCs from the stem cell graft donor, sampled from the stem cell graft. The receptors derive from a human donor who donated a stem cell graft to a child with acute lymphoblastic leukemia. Each CDR3 is given with its conserved first and last residue. Fields, in order: D gene, clone size, J gene, V gene, CDR3 DNA, CDR3 protein. A D gene is named only where the DNA matches it firmly. The listing skips clone size in some rows; elsewhere it reads once, few, many or a size class.

. few TRBJ2-3 TRBV28 TGTGCCAGCAGTTTATACCCTAAACCCCCCACAGATACGCAGTATTTT CASSLYPKPPTDTQYF
. few TRBJ2-3 TRBV12-5 TGTGCTAGCGCATGGGGGGAATACAGCACAGATACGCAGTATTTT CASAWGEYSTDTQYF
TRBD2 many TRBJ2-1 TRBV5-6 TGTGCCAGCAGCTTGGCCCCTAGCGGTTACTACAATGAGCAGTTCTTC CASSLAPSGYYNEQFF
TRBD2 . TRBJ2-2 TRBV6-2/TRBV6-3 TGTGCCAGCAAGCGAGGACTAGCGGGAACCGGGGAGCTGTTTTTT CASKRGLAGTGELFF
TRBD1 many TRBJ2-7 TRBV7-8 TGTGCCAGCAGCCGAAGAGGACAGGGGGCCTACGAGCAGTACTTC CASSRRGQGAYEQYF
TRBD2 . TRBJ2-4 TRBV20-1 TGCAGTGCCTTCCCGGGACTAGCGGGAGAAATTAAAGCCAAAAACATTCAGTACTTC CSAFPGLAGEIKAKNIQYF
. . TRBJ2-1 TRBV7-9 TGTGCCAGCAGCTTCCTATTGTCCGAGCAGTTCTTC CASSFLLSEQFF
. . TRBJ1-6 TRBV27 TGTGCCAGCAGACTGGGGAATTCACCCCTCCACTTT CASRLGNSPLHF
. many TRBJ2-7 TRBV27 TGTGCCAGCAGTTTTGCAGTAGACTACGAGCAGTACTTC CASSFAVDYEQYF
TRBD2 . TRBJ2-5 TRBV9 TGTGCCAGCAGCGCATCTAGCGGGAGCCGGGAGACCCAGTACTTC CASSASSGSRETQYF
. few TRBJ1-6 TRBV12-3/TRBV12-4 TGTGCCAGCAGTTTGGGGACACCTGGATCGGGGTCACCCCTCCACTTT CASSLGTPGSGSPLHF
. few TRBJ1-5 TRBV3-1 TGTGCCAGCAGCCAAGACCCCGGGTTTGGCCAGCCCCAGCATTTT CASSQDPGFGQPQHF
TRBD2 few TRBJ2-3 TRBV7-2 TGTGCCAGCGCCGACGGCGGGACTAGAGATTATTTT CASADGGTRDYF
. . TRBJ1-3 TRBV20-1 TGCAGTGCTAAGGGACCTGGAAACACCATATATTTT CSAKGPGNTIYF
TRBD2 many TRBJ2-7 TRBV12-3/TRBV12-4 TGTGCCAGCAGCTTGGGACTAGCGCCCGAGCAGTACTTC CASSLGLAPEQYF
TRBD2 . TRBJ2-2 TRBV5-6 TGTGCCAGCAGCTTCGTCGGGAGGGGAGGGACCGGGGAGCTGTTTTTT CASSFVGRGGTGELFF
. . TRBJ2-7 TRBV4-3 TGCGCCAGCAGCCAAGATGGAGCCGAGCAGTACTTC CASSQDGAEQYF
. . TRBJ1-4 TRBV18 TGTGCCAGCTCACCCTCCCAATTTACTGCAACTAATGAAAAACTGTTTTTT CASSPSQFTATNEKLFF
. few TRBJ2-3 TRBV9 TGTGCCAGCAGCGTAGGGTTCCGAGATACGCAGTATTTT CASSVGFRDTQYF
TRBD2 few TRBJ2-7 TRBV6-1 TGTGCCAGCAGTCTAGGGACTAGCGGGAGTATCGAGCAGTACTTC CASSLGTSGSIEQYF
TRBD2 . TRBJ2-7 TRBV10-3 TGTGCCATCACCGCTAGCGGCTACGAGCAGTACTTC CAITASGYEQYF
. many TRBJ1-1 TRBV27 TGTGCCAGCAGTTCCGTAGCGCGTGGCAGGGAGAACACTGAAGCTTTCTTT CASSSVARGRENTEAFF
TRBD2 few TRBJ2-1 TRBV7-6 TGTGCCAGCAGCATGGGGCTAGCGGGAGGCCCCCTCTACAATGAGCAGTTCTTC CASSMGLAGGPLYNEQFF
. few TRBJ2-5 TRBV12-3/TRBV12-4 TGTGCCAGCAGTTTTATTGGGGAGACCCAGTACTTC CASSFIGETQYF
. few TRBJ2-7 TRBV30 TGTGCCTGGAGTAGGAGAGCCTACGAGCAGTACTTC CAWSRRAYEQYF
TRBD1 . TRBJ1-1 TRBV20-1 TGCAGTGCTCGACGGGACAGCATGAACACTGAAGCTTTCTTT CSARRDSMNTEAFF
. many TRBJ1-1 TRBV20-1 TGCAGTGCCAATACGGGGTTTAACACTGAAGCTTTCTTT CSANTGFNTEAFF
TRBD1 . TRBJ2-2 TRBV27 TGTGCCAGCACCCAACAGGGGCGAGCGAACACCGGGGAGCTGTTTTTT CASTQQGRANTGELFF
. . TRBJ1-1 TRBV28 TGTGCCAGCAGTTCGCCGACCACTGAAGCTTTCTTT CASSSPTTEAFF
. many TRBJ1-5 TRBV6-2/TRBV6-3 TGTGCCAGCAAATCCTGGCGGGGAAGAGGCCAGCCCCAGCATTTT CASKSWRGRGQPQHF
TRBD1 . TRBJ2-7 TRBV18 TGTGCCAGCTCACCACGTGACAGGGAAAGTTCCTACGAGCAGTACTTC CASSPRDRESSYEQYF
. many TRBJ1-2 TRBV5-1 TGCGCCAGCAGCTCTGCCGGGACCGGGGCGGATGGCTACACCTTC CASSSAGTGADGYTF
TRBD1 . TRBJ2-7 TRBV29-1 TGCAGCGTCGTGCGAGGGACAGGGGGCATGTACGAGCAGTACTTC CSVVRGTGGMYEQYF
. . TRBJ2-3 TRBV7-9 TGTGCCAGCAGCTCTACGCAGGGGCTCGCAGATACGCAGTATTTT CASSSTQGLADTQYF
. . TRBJ2-4 TRBV27 TGTGCCAGCAGTTCGATAACTTGGACCGGCTCTCCAACGGACATTCAGTACTTC CASSSITWTGSPTDIQYF
TRBD1 few TRBJ2-7 TRBV7-2 TGTGCCAGCAGCCCCCAGACAGGGATTTCCTACGAGCAGTACTTC CASSPQTGISYEQYF
TRBD1 . TRBJ1-1 TRBV5-1 TGCGCCAGCAGCTTGGGGGACAGGGAGGACACTGAAGCTTTCTTT CASSLGDREDTEAFF
TRBD2 few TRBJ2-7 TRBV7-9 TGTGCCAGCAGCTCCCGGACTAGCGGGGGCCAAAACGAGCAGTACTTC CASSSRTSGGQNEQYF
. many TRBJ2-7 TRBV29-1 TGCAGCGTTGCAGTCAACTACGAGCAGTACTTC CSVAVNYEQYF
. . TRBJ2-7 TRBV4-1 TGCGCCAGCAGCCAAGAGAGGACAACTCTACCCTCCTACGAGCAGTACTTC CASSQERTTLPSYEQYF
. . TRBJ2-3 TRBV10-1 TGCGCCAGCAGGGGATCTTATGGAGATACGCAGTATTTT CASRGSYGDTQYF
TRBD1 few TRBJ1-5 TRBV5-1 TGCGCCAGCAGCTTGGGGACAGGGGAGTTGAGCAATCAGCCCCAGCATTTT CASSLGTGELSNQPQHF
. . TRBJ1-2 TRBV2 TGTGCCAGCAGTGAGTGGAACAGGGACCCATCTAACTATGGCTACACCTTC CASSEWNRDPSNYGYTF
. . TRBJ2-3 TRBV15 TGTGCCACCAGCAGAGACGGGAAATCAGACACAGATACGCAGTATTTT CATSRDGKSDTDTQYF
TRBD2 . TRBJ2-3 TRBV7-9 TGTGCCAGCAGCTTAGGGTGGCGGGAGAGGAGCACAGATACGCAGTATTTT CASSLGWRERSTDTQYF
. few TRBJ1-1 TRBV27 TGTGCCAGCAGTAATAATGGACAGTTCGAAGCTTTCTTT CASSNNGQFEAFF
TRBD2 . TRBJ2-3 TRBV19 TGTGCCAGTAGTCCTACGGGACTAGCGGGAGTAACAGATACGCAGTATTTT CASSPTGLAGVTDTQYF
. few TRBJ1-5 TRBV4-3 TGCGCCAGCAGCCAAGAAATTAGGACAGTCAACCAGCCCCAGCATTTT CASSQEIRTVNQPQHF
. few TRBJ2-3 TRBV7-9 TGTGCCAGCAGCTCGTTCAAAACGGGAACAGATACGCAGTATTTT CASSSFKTGTDTQYF
. many TRBJ2-2 TRBV4-2 TGTGCCAGCAGCGCCCCCGGGGGCACCGGGGAGCTGTTTTTT CASSAPGGTGELFF
. . TRBJ2-7 TRBV6-1 TGTGCCAGCAGGCGCCTGGGGGGTTCGTACGAGCAGTACTTC CASRRLGGSYEQYF
. many TRBJ1-5 TRBV10-3 TGTGCCATCAGTGGCGGAGGGGGTCAGCCCCAGCATTTT CAISGGGGQPQHF
. . TRBJ2-4 TRBV14 TGTGCCAGCAGCCAACGACTGGGGGGGGCCCTAGCCAAAAACATTCAGTACTTC CASSQRLGGALAKNIQYF
. many TRBJ2-2 TRBV4-1 TGCGCCAGCAGACAGGACACCAACACCGGGGAGCTGTTTTTT CASRQDTNTGELFF
TRBD2 few TRBJ2-7 TRBV12-3/TRBV12-4 TGTGCCAGCAGCAAACTAGCGGGAGTAATCTACGAGCAGTACTTC CASSKLAGVIYEQYF
TRBD1 few TRBJ2-1 TRBV5-1 TGCGCCAGCACACGACAGGGGAGCTCCTACAATGAGCAGTTCTTC CASTRQGSSYNEQFF
. few TRBJ1-4 TRBV6-5 TGTGCCAGCAGTTACGGGGCAGGGGATGAAAAACTGTTTTTT CASSYGAGDEKLFF
. few TRBJ2-7 TRBV6-5 TGTGCCAGCAGTTACTCGAGGGTCGGACGAGGGAGCTCCTACGAGCAGTACTTC CASSYSRVGRGSSYEQYF
. many TRBJ1-1 TRBV11-2 TGTGCCAGCAGCTTAGAGTCGGGGATTTTCGGCGAGTGGCACGGGAAAGACACTGAAGCTTTCTTT CASSLESGIFGEWHGKDTEAFF
TRBD2 many TRBJ2-7 TRBV11-2 TGTGCCAGCAGCTTAGAGCGGGAGAGCTCCTACGAGCAGTACTTC CASSLERESSYEQYF